What follows are 14 T cell receptor beta chains derived from one specimen sequenced in a study of cytomegalovirus exposure and HLA in healthy donors (dated by TCRdb to about 2017). The library was prepared using the immunoSEQ multiplex PCR assay. A mixture of 60 forward primers for TCR Vbeta segments and 13 reverse primers for TCR Jbeta segments was used in the multiplex PCR. TCRdb carries this immuneACCESS record with in-frame sequences only. Its versions omit some clonotypes, under half of them owing to an unresolved V gene in the studies checked, with the rest unexplained. This sample lists about 200,000 clones; more than 60% were detected once. The top ten constitute 1.5% to 2% of the sample. Sample: PBMCs. These receptors all stem from a man between 45 and 60 years old in good health and CMV-seronegative.

This chain connects TRBV7-7 to TRBJ2-2; a possible D gene is TRBD2 (5 bases). Germline CDR1 reads SSHAT; CDR2 reads FNYEAQ (reference sequence). This CDR3 is built from 18 residues. V dropped 8 bases and J dropped 5 bases, with 27 bases sitting between them. The CDR3 DNA follows: TGTGCCAGCGGGGAGCTAGGCGGAATTGTGGCTAGGACCGGGGAGCTGTTTTTT. Its translation: CASGELGGIVARTGELFF.

The J gene is TRBJ2-4, the V gene TRBV7-6; D perhaps matches TRBD2 (6 bases). The CDR3 totals 14 residues. The V gene lost 4 bases and the J gene lost 8 bases, with 15 bases spanning the gap. Germline-derived CDR1 and CDR2 are SGHVS and FNYEAQ. The CDR3 here is CASSSGLSPDIQYF. The CDR3 nucleotides read TGTGCCAGCAGCTCGGGACTCTCGCCGGACATTCAGTACTTC.

The chain carries TRBV28 and TRBJ2-1; D unclear. CDR3 length equals 15 residues. Trimming took 2 bases from V and 3 from J, leaving 11 bases between them. Germline-derived CDR1 and CDR2 are MDHEN and SYDVKM. DNA of the CDR3: TGTGCCAGCAGTTTAAATAGGCGGAACTACAATGAGCAGTTCTTC. It is translated as CASSLNRRNYNEQFF.

The chain recombines TRBV7-9 with TRBJ1-4; the D is unclear. Deletions cut 5 bases from V and 8 bases from J, with 18 bases between. CDR1 is SEHNR and CDR2 is FQNEAQ in the germline V gene (reference sequence). The CDR3 totals 15 residues. In DNA, the CDR3 is TGTGCCAGCAGCCAAACCGGAGAGGGAGGGGAAAAACTGTTTTTT. Translating it yields CASSQTGEGGEKLFF.

Details on this clone: One junction end disagrees with the germline gene, perhaps due to a read error. Other DNA sequences in the sample encode the same CDR3. This chain connects TRBV6-1 to TRBJ2-7; 7 nucleotides line up with TRBD2. The CDR3 runs 14 residues. Germline-derived CDR1 and CDR2 are MNHNS and SASEGT. The CDR3 sequence is CASSDWGRDYEQYF. Written as DNA, the CDR3 is TGTGCCAGCAGTGATTGGGGGAGGGACTACGAACAGTACTTC.

The rearrangement joins TRBV28 to TRBJ2-1; TRBD1 agrees at 9 bases. Germline V gene sequence: CDR1 MDHEN, CDR2 SYDVKM. V shed 7 bases and J 5 bases; nucleotides not matched to a gene: 12. The CDR3 covers 16 residues. In DNA, the CDR3 is TGTGCCAGCAAAGTCACGCAGGACAGGGGTCACAATGAGCAGTTCTTC. This translates into CASKVTQDRGHNEQFF.

Only one count was recorded for this clone. The rearrangement uses TRBV2 and TRBJ2-1; 8 bases align to TRBD2. V was pared by 3 bases and J by 7 bases, with 11 bases of the junction left unmatched. Germline lookup yields CDR1 SNHLY and CDR2 FYNNEI. The CDR3 totals 16 residues. CDR3 protein: CASSDPGLDPRNEQFF. DNA for the CDR3: TGTGCCAGCAGTGACCCGGGACTAGACCCGAGGAATGAGCAGTTCTTC.

The chain's CDR3 is CASSLQGSGNTIYF. The DNA for the CDR3 is TGTGCCAGCAGTTTACAGGGCTCTGGAAACACCATATATTTT. The chain couples TRBV6-5 to TRBJ1-3, with D perhaps TRBD1 (6 bases). The CDR3 extends over 14 amino acids. Per the germline V gene, CDR1 is MNHEY and CDR2 is SVGAGI. Trimming left V 4 bases short and J 0 bases short, with 7 bases between.

This clone has a single count. The J gene is TRBJ1-1, the V gene TRBV28; 10 nucleotides match TRBD1. CDR3 length equals 16 residues. V gave up 4 bases and J gave up 0 bases; unmatched junction bases: 5. From germline, CDR1 is MDHEN and CDR2 SYDVKM. Written as DNA, the CDR3 is TGTGCCAGCAGTTCCGGACAGGGGGGGATGAACACTGAAGCTTTCTTT. This encodes CASSSGQGGMNTEAFF.

The chain recombines TRBV27 with TRBJ2-1; D remains ambiguous. CDR3 size: 14 residues. Trimming took 4 bases from V and 10 from J, leaving 17 bases between them. CDR1 and CDR2 from the germline V gene are MNHEY and SMNVEV (reference sequence). The CDR3 region is CASSYLVNMREQFF. CDR3 DNA sequence: TGTGCCAGCAGTTACCTTGTTAACATGAGGGAGCAGTTCTTC.

This chain joins TRBV9 and TRBJ2-2, with D possibly TRBD1 on 6 matching bases. Germline V gene data show CDR1 as SGDLS and CDR2 as YYNGEE. The CDR3 runs 16 residues. Trimming stripped 0 bases from V and 1 base from J, with 10 bases between. The DNA of the CDR3 is TGTGCCAGCAGCGTAGTTCCCAGGGGGAACACCGGGGAGCTGTTTTTT. It is translated as CASSVVPRGNTGELFF. Full variable domain (missing parts from reference TRBV9 and TRBJ2-2): DSGVTQTPKHLITATGQRVTLRCSPRSGDLSVYWYQQSLDQGLQFLIQYYNGEERAKGNILERFSAQQFPDLHSELNLSSLELGDSALYFCASSVVPRGNTGELFFGEGSRLTVL.

This chain uses TRBV7-6 with TRBJ2-3, with 10 bases that match TRBD1. The J segment lost 4 bases and the V segment lost 4 bases, leaving 14 bases of the junction unmatched. This CDR3 contains 18 residues. The germline V gene encodes CDR1 SGHVS and CDR2 FNYEAQ. The CDR3: CASSSDPVGQGGADTQYF. DNA for the CDR3: TGTGCCAGCAGCTCGGACCCGGTAGGACAGGGGGGCGCAGATACGCAGTATTTT.

The V call is TRBV6-1, the J call TRBJ2-2; D remains ambiguous. Trimming cost V 5 bases and J 1 base, with 5 bases left between them. Germline V gene lookup returns CDR1 MNHNS and CDR2 SASEGT. CDR3 size: 13 residues. CDR3 DNA sequence: TGTGCCAGCAGTACCGGGAACACCGGGGAGCTGTTTTTT. This codes for CASSTGNTGELFF.

The V gene is TRBV6-5, the J gene TRBJ2-7, with D tentatively TRBD1 (6 bases). This CDR3 spans 15 amino acids. V lost 4 bases and J 4 bases, leaving 17 bases between the germline ends. Germline-derived CDR1 and CDR2 are MNHEY and SVGAGI. Here the CDR3 reads CASSSTGRGQYEQYF. The CDR3 DNA reads as TGTGCCAGCAGTTCTACCGGCAGGGGACAATACGAGCAGTACTTC.